This T cell receptor beta chain was captured in a study of beta chain features in type 1 diabetes. Study-wide findings and caveats: Naive, central memory and Treg TCRB repertoires appeared more alike in patients than in healthy donors. Reduced insertions and increased deletions marked VDJ junctions in type 1 diabetes patients.

Trimming cost V 4 bases and J 14 bases, with 21 bases left between them. Germline V gene lookup returns CDR1 SGHDT and CDR2 YYEEEE. This CDR3 contains 13 residues. In this sample, this clone turned up a few times. Its matching antigen is unknown. Reverse transcribing all isolated RNA meant expressed TCRB transcripts were sequenced. Clones were read by immunoSEQ multiplex PCR, and TCRdb kept only the in-frame ones, dropping some. The top ten clones hold more than 0.02% of a sample with some 270,000 clones, 13% to 15% of them seen once. The gene calls are TRBV5-6 and TRBJ1-1, with no clear D. The receptor was isolated from a woman between 40 and 50 years old in good health. Source material: naive CD4+ T cells from blood. CDR3 nucleotides: TGTGCCAGCAGCACTCCACAGAGCCCGAAACGCTTCTTT. Amino acid sequence: CASSTPQSPKRFF.